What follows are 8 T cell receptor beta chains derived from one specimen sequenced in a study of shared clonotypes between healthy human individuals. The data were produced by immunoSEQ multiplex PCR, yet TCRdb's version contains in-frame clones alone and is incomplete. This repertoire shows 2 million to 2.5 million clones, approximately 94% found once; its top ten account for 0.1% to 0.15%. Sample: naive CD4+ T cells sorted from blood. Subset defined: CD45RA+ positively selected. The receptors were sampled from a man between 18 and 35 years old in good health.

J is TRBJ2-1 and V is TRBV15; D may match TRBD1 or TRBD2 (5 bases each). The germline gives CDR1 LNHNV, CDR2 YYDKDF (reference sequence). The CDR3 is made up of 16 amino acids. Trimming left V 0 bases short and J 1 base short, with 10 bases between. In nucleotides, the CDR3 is TGTGCCACCAGCAGAGATGGGGGTTATTCCTACAATGAGCAGTTCTTC. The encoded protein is CATSRDGGYSYNEQFF.

The CDR3 DNA reads TGCGCCAGCAGTCGCGACGCCGCTGAAAAACTGTTTTTT. It encodes CASSRDAAEKLFF. The rearrangement joins TRBV5-1 to TRBJ1-4; no clear D gene. Per germline, CDR1 SGHRS and CDR2 YFSETQ. This CDR3 contains 13 residues. Trimming took 5 bases from V and 7 from J, leaving 12 bases between them.

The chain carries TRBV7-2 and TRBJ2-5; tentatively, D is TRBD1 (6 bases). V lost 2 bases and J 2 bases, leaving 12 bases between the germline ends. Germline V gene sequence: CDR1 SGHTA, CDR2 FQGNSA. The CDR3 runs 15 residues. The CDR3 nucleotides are TGTGCCAGCAGCTTACGCGGAAGGGGGCAAGAGACCCAGTACTTC. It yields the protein CASSLRGRGQETQYF.

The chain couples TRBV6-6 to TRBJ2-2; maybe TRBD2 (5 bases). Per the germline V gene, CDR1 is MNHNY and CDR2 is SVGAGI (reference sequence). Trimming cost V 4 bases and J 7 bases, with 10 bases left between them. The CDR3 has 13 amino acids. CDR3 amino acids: CASSSPGVGELFF. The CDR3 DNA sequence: TGTGCCAGCAGTTCCCCCGGGGTCGGGGAGCTGTTTTTT.

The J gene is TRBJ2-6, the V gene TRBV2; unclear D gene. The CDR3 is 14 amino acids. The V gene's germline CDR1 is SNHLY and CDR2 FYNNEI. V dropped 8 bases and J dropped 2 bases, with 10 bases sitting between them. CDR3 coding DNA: TGTGCCAGCCAGAAGGACGCTGGGGCCAACGTCCTGACTTTC. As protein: CASQKDAGANVLTF. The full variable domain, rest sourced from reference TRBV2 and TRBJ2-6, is EPEVTQTPSHQVTQMGQEVILRCVPISNHLYFYWYRQILGQKVEFLVSFYNNEISEKSEIFDDQFSVERPDGSNFTLKIRSTKLEDSAMYFCASQKDAGANVLTFGAGSRLTVL.

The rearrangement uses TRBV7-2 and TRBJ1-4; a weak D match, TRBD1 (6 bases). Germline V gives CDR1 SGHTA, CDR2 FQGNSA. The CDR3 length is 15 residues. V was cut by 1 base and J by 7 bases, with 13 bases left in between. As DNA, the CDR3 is TGTGCCAGCAGCTTAGATGGGGGGCGCCTTGAAAAACTGTTTTTT. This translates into CASSLDGGRLEKLFF. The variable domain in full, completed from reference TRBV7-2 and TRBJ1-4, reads GAGVSQSPSNKVTEKGKDVELRCDPISGHTALYWYRQSLGQGLEFLIYFQGNSAPDKSGLPSDRFSAERTGGSVSTLTIQRTQQEDSAVYLCASSLDGGRLEKLFFGSGTQLSVL.

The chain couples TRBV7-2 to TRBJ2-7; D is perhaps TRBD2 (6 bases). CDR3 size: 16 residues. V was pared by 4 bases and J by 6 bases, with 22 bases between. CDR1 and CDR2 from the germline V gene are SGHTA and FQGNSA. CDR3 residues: CASSSYSGGKGVEQYF. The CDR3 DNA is TGTGCCAGCAGCTCGTATTCTGGGGGGAAGGGCGTCGAGCAGTACTTC. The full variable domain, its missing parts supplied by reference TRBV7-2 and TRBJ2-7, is GAGVSQSPSNKVTEKGKDVELRCDPISGHTALYWYRQSLGQGLEFLIYFQGNSAPDKSGLPSDRFSAERTGGSVSTLTIQRTQQEDSAVYLCASSSYSGGKGVEQYFGPGTRLTVT.

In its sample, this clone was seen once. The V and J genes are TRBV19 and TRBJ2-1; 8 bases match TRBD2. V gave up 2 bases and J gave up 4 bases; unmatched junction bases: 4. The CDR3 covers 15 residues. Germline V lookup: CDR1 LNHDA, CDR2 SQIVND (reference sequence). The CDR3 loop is CASSIRGGHYNEQFF. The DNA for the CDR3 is TGTGCCAGTAGTATACGGGGGGGTCATTACAATGAGCAGTTCTTC.